This TCR beta chain is from a study of T cells after yellow fever vaccination. Study results and limitations: Though weaker, the secondary response peaked faster, on day 5 versus 15.

Production of TCR cDNA was by 5'RACE template switching, which also added a universal primer site and UMIs. Via MiXCR, TCRdb re-called the 5' RACE reads, giving one row per CDR3 protein. The top ten hold 3% to 3.5% of the sample, which has 250,000 to 300,000 distinct CDR3 sequences, 8.5% to 10% seen once. With regard to this clonotype: The antigen is undetermined.

The CDR3 has 13 amino acids. J was trimmed by 2 bases and V by 7 bases; bases with no gene match: 5. Germline lookup yields CDR1 SNHLY and CDR2 FYNNEI. This sample comprised CD4+ T cells sorted from PBMCs, obtained 5 days after the yellow fever booster vaccination. This sequence was found in a man between 18 and 29 years old who received the YFV17D yellow fever vaccine. This rearrangement joins TRBV2 to TRBJ2-7, with 7 nucleotides matching TRBD1. CDR3 loop: CASTGTAAYEQYF. In DNA form, the CDR3 reads TGTGCCAGCACCGGGACAGCGGCCTACGAGCAGTACTTC.